Below are 2 T cell receptor beta chains sequenced from a single sample in a study of blood T cells in healthy people across ages. Combining a sample-barcoded 5' primer with a J-beta primer mix, a second PCR ran for 7 to 11 cycles. TCRdb recomputed calls from the 5' RACE reads with MiXCR, one row per CDR3 protein. The table lists approximately 810,000 distinct CDR3 sequences, around 34% of them singletons. Sequenced sample: blood. The receptors originated from a man aged 18-30 years in good health.

Points on this clonotype: This clone may be a read error of a much larger clone one base away. The chain uses TRBV12-3 or TRBV12-4 and TRBJ1-2; TRBD1 aligns across 8 bases. The CDR3 runs 11 residues. The CDR3 protein is CAGSWTGPITF. CDR3 sequence (DNA): TGTGCCGGCAGTTGGACAGGGCCAATCACCTTC.

This clonotype was counted only a few times. This chain uses TRBV2 with TRBJ1-6, with 7 nucleotides matching TRBD1. V lost 7 bases and J lost 9; bases outside the gene matches: 9. The CDR3 extends over 14 amino acids. Germline V gene sequence: CDR1 SNHLY, CDR2 FYNNEI. The DNA for the CDR3 is TGTGCCAGCATTCGCCTGACAGGGACTTCACCCCTCCACTTT. Its translation: CASIRLTGTSPLHF.